These T cell receptor beta chains were read from a single sample in a study of T cell changes during pregnancy in multiple sclerosis. The assay was immunoSEQ multiplex PCR, and TCRdb's table has in-frame clones only and misses some. The table records fewer than 85,000 clones, 80% to 95% of them present only once. The source material was peripheral blood, sampled in the third trimester of pregnancy. Receptors originate from a female donor in good health, enrolled as a control in a pregnancy study. Each CDR3 is given with its conserved first and last residue. A D gene is named only where the DNA matches it firmly. Size values are once, few and many counts, or a class for expanded clones, and some rows have none.

TRBV5-1	.	.	TRBJ1-1	CASSPELLNTEAFF	TGCGCCAGCAGTCCAGAACTATTGAACACTGAAGCTTTCTTT
TRBV2	.	TRBD1	TRBJ2-7	CASRAGTDYEQYF	TGTGCCAGCAGGGCCGGGACAGACTACGAGCAGTACTTC
TRBV7-2	.	.	TRBJ2-1	CASSAVGGLYNEQFF	TGTGCCAGCAGTGCAGTTGGCGGACTGTACAATGAGCAGTTCTTC
TRBV7-9	once	TRBD2	TRBJ2-7	CASSLNAGVTEQYF	TGTGCCAGCAGCCTTAACGCGGGAGTGACCGAGCAGTACTTC
TRBV27	.	.	TRBJ2-3	CASSFWADSTDTQYF	TGTGCCAGCAGTTTCTGGGCTGATAGCACAGATACGCAGTATTTT
TRBV27	.	.	TRBJ1-4	CASSLSRGGNEKLFF	TGTGCCAGCAGTTTATCCCGAGGGGGTAATGAAAAACTGTTTTTT
TRBV7-8	.	.	TRBJ2-5	CASSLGSVETQYF	TGTGCCAGCAGCTTAGGTAGCGTAGAGACCCAGTACTTC
TRBV4-2	.	TRBD1	TRBJ2-1	CASSQDQGGGSYNEQFF	TGTGCCAGCAGCCAAGATCAAGGGGGCGGTTCCTACAATGAGCAGTTCTTC
TRBV5-1	.	TRBD1	TRBJ1-2	CASSRTGEVYGYTF	TGCGCCAGCAGCCGGACAGGTGAAGTCTATGGCTACACCTTC
TRBV6-1	.	.	TRBJ1-5	CASSEEQRSNQPQHF	TGTGCCAGCAGTGAAGAGCAGCGTAGCAATCAGCCCCAGCATTTT
TRBV18	.	TRBD1	TRBJ2-1	CASSPPGQGVSSYNEQFF	TGTGCCAGCTCACCACCGGGACAGGGGGTTAGCTCCTACAATGAGCAGTTCTTC
TRBV7-9	.	TRBD2	TRBJ2-3	CASSSQEGLAGTDTQYF	TGTGCCAGCAGCTCTCAAGAGGGGCTAGCGGGTACCGATACGCAGTATTTT
TRBV27	.	TRBD2	TRBJ2-3	CASSLYWTSGASTDTQYF	TGTGCCAGCAGTTTATATTGGACTAGCGGGGCCAGCACAGATACGCAGTATTTT
TRBV4-3	.	.	TRBJ1-1	CASSQDLASMNTEAFF	TGCGCCAGCAGCCAAGATTTAGCTTCAATGAACACTGAAGCTTTCTTT
TRBV6-5	.	.	TRBJ1-1	CASSYSGVGGRPEAFF	TGTGCCAGCAGTTACTCGGGGGTAGGGGGAAGACCTGAAGCTTTCTTT
TRBV5-1	.	.	TRBJ1-1	CASSPNVGGKNTEAFF	TGCGCCAGCAGCCCAAACGTGGGGGGAAAGAACACTGAAGCTTTCTTT
TRBV2	.	.	TRBJ2-7	CASIHRPSSYEQYF	TGTGCCAGCATCCACCGCCCGAGCTCCTACGAGCAGTACTTC
TRBV10-2	.	TRBD1	TRBJ1-3	CASSTDRGNTIYF	TGCGCCAGCAGTACGGACAGGGGAAACACCATATATTTT
TRBV19	.	.	TRBJ1-5	CASTNFRGGGNQPQHF	TGTGCCAGTACCAATTTCCGTGGAGGAGGCAATCAGCCCCAGCATTTT
TRBV5-1	.	.	TRBJ2-3	CASSLWGGDTDTQYF	TGCGCCAGCAGCTTATGGGGAGGAGACACAGATACGCAGTATTTT
TRBV5-4	.	TRBD1	TRBJ1-2	CASSWGSYGQGEDGYTF	TGTGCCAGCAGCTGGGGGTCATACGGACAGGGTGAAGATGGCTACACCTTC
TRBV5-1	once	TRBD2	TRBJ2-7	CASSLDPGLARIGQYF	TGCGCCAGCAGCTTGGACCCGGGACTAGCGAGGATCGGGCAGTACTTC
TRBV4-1	.	TRBD1	TRBJ2-7	CASSARDRGNYEQYF	TGCGCCAGCAGCGCTCGGGACAGGGGGAACTACGAGCAGTACTTC
TRBV5-6	.	.	TRBJ2-1	CASSLGLREFF	TGTGCCAGCAGCTTGGGTCTCCGGGAGTTCTTC
TRBV4-3	.	.	TRBJ1-5	CASSQVVSNQPQHF	TGCGCCAGCAGCCAAGTAGTAAGCAATCAGCCCCAGCATTTT
TRBV27	.	TRBD2	TRBJ2-3	CASSLTAGARTDTQYF	TGTGCCAGCAGTTTAACAGCGGGGGCCCGCACAGATACGCAGTATTTT
TRBV6-4	.	.	TRBJ2-1	CASSDGGAHNEQFF	TGTGCCAGCAGTGACGGCGGGGCCCACAATGAGCAGTTCTTC
TRBV7-9	.	.	TRBJ1-5	CASSLDRVQPQHF	TGTGCCAGCAGCTTAGACAGGGTTCAGCCCCAGCATTTT
TRBV19	.	.	TRBJ1-1	CASSIDPGLSTEAFF	TGTGCCAGTAGTATAGATCCGGGACTCAGCACTGAAGCTTTCTTT
TRBV10-3	few	TRBD1	TRBJ1-1	CATLDRGTQDTEAFF	TGTGCCACCCTGGACAGGGGAACGCAAGACACTGAAGCTTTCTTT
TRBV15	.	.	TRBJ2-3	CATSRDRGGTDTQYF	TGTGCCACCAGCAGAGATCGCGGGGGCACAGATACGCAGTATTTT
TRBV4-3	.	TRBD2	TRBJ2-1	CASSQEGVGLAMNEQFF	TGCGCCAGCAGCCAAGAAGGCGTAGGACTAGCGATGAATGAGCAGTTCTTC
TRBV10-3	.	.	TRBJ1-1	CAISESGRGTEAFF	TGTGCCATCAGTGAGTCAGGTAGGGGGACTGAAGCTTTCTTT
TRBV19	.	TRBD2	TRBJ2-7	CASRVGLAGPSYEQYF	TGTGCCAGTAGGGTTGGGCTAGCGGGACCCTCCTACGAGCAGTACTTC
TRBV7-3	.	TRBD1	TRBJ2-2	CASSPETGADRGAVF	TGTGCCAGCAGCCCGGAGACAGGGGCGGACCGGGGAGCTGTTTTT
TRBV4-2	.	TRBD2	TRBJ2-2	CASSQEKAGLHGTGELFF	TGTGCCAGCAGCCAAGAAAAAGCGGGACTCCATGGCACCGGGGAGCTGTTTTTT
TRBV14	.	.	TRBJ1-2	CASSLQNYGYTF	TGTGCCAGCAGTCTACAGAACTATGGCTACACCTTC
TRBV27	few	TRBD1	TRBJ1-4	CASSLGQGNEKLFF	TGTGCCAGCAGTTTAGGACAGGGCAATGAAAAACTGTTTTTT
TRBV27	.	.	TRBJ2-2	CASSIQGDTGELFF	TGTGCCAGCAGTATACAGGGAGACACCGGGGAGCTGTTTTTT
TRBV5-6	once	TRBD1	TRBJ2-1	CASSRSGTGGYNEQFF	TGTGCCAGCAGCCGCTCCGGGACAGGGGGGTACAATGAGCAGTTCTTC
TRBV18	.	TRBD1	TRBJ1-6	CASSPTGTDYNSPLHF	TGTGCCAGCTCACCAACCGGGACAGATTATAATTCACCCCTCCACTTT
TRBV7-8	.	TRBD2	TRBJ2-1	CASSLAQPSGSGEQFF	TGTGCCAGCAGCTTAGCGCAACCTAGCGGGTCGGGTGAGCAGTTCTTC
TRBV27	.	TRBD2	TRBJ2-3	CASSGGASTDTQYF	TGTGCCAGCAGCGGGGGGGCCAGCACAGATACGCAGTATTTT
TRBV19	.	.	TRBJ1-2	CASTRWGEGGYTF	TGTGCCAGCACCCGATGGGGCGAAGGAGGCTACACCTTC
TRBV10-3	.	.	TRBJ2-1	CAISPGQNNEQFF	TGTGCCATCAGCCCGGGACAAAACAATGAGCAGTTCTTC
TRBV10-3	.	.	TRBJ2-4	CAISESRGAAKNIQYF	TGTGCCATCAGTGAGTCTCGGGGGGCGGCCAAAAACATTCAGTACTTC
TRBV10-2	.	TRBD2	TRBJ2-1	CASSDRSGRYNEQFF	TGCGCCAGCAGTGACCGAAGCGGGAGGTACAATGAGCAGTTCTTC
TRBV14	.	TRBD1	TRBJ2-5	CASSHRDREKETQYF	TGTGCCAGCAGCCACCGGGACAGGGAAAAAGAGACCCAGTACTTC
TRBV19	.	.	TRBJ1-2	CASSIGEYNGYTF	TGTGCCAGTAGTATAGGGGAGTACAATGGCTACACCTTC
TRBV4-1	.	.	TRBJ2-4	CASSQDWRAKNIQYF	TGCGCCAGCAGCCAAGATTGGAGAGCCAAAAACATTCAGTACTTC
TRBV27	.	.	TRBJ1-1	CASREQGWTEAFF	TGTGCCAGCAGGGAACAGGGCTGGACTGAAGCTTTCTTT